This entry describes one TCR beta chain. Its antigen is as yet unknown. This record comes from a study of a mutant IDH1 vaccine in newly diagnosed glioma. In the study overall: Treated patients, approximately 60% male and roughly 40% female, averaged about 40 years of age.

Germline trimming cut 4 bases from V and 0 bases from J; bases unmatched to any gene: 7. CDR3 length equals 16 residues. Germline values: CDR1 SGDLS, CDR2 YYNGEE. Sequencing was performed with immunoSEQ multiplex PCR; in TCRdb, only in-frame clones are kept and a portion is missing. This table holds 45,000 to 60,000 clones, around 78% found once. The time point denotes: week 5, during vaccination. Topical imiquimod was applied with each vaccine dose, which held 300 ug of mutant IDH1 20-mer peptide. The V call is TRBV9, the J call TRBJ2-1, with 7 nucleotides matching TRBD2. The TCR sequence derives from a man in his fifties or sixties with glioma. This material consisted of PBMCs, taken from a glioma patient whose treatment included an IDH1 peptide vaccine. The CDR3, as DNA: TGTGCCAGCAGCTGGGGAGGGAGGAGCTCCTACAATGAGCAGTTCTTC. This translates into CASSWGGRSSYNEQFF.